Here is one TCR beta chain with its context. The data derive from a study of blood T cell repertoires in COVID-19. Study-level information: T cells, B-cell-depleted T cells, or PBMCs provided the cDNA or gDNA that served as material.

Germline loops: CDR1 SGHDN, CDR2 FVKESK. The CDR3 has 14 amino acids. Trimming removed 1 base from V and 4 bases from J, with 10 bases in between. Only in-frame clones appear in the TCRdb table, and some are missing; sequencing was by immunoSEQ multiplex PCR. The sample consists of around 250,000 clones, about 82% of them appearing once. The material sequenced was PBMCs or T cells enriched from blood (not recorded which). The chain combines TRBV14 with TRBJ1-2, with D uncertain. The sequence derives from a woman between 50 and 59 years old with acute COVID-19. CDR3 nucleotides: TGTGCCAGCAGCCAAGGGCCCCGGGTCTATGGCTACACCTTC. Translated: CASSQGPRVYGYTF.